Presented here are 21 T cell receptor beta chains from one specimen sequenced in a study of T cell responses to AZD1222 COVID-19 vaccine. Some clones are missing from TCRdb's copy, which holds only in-frame ones; the method was immunoSEQ multiplex PCR. The data show roughly 200,000 clones, with less than 95% seen just once and over 1.5% held by the top ten. The sample consisted of peripheral blood, taken 28 days after the second dose of the MenACWY control vaccine. The origin of the receptors is an adult who received the MenACWY meningococcal vaccine as a control.

The J gene is TRBJ2-5, the V gene TRBV27; D is perhaps TRBD2 (7 bases). Germline CDR1 is MNHEY and CDR2 is SMNVEV (reference sequence). This CDR3 has 11 residues. Trimming pared 8 bases from V and 4 bases from J, leaving 8 bases between. The CDR3 region is CASGGAETQYF. As DNA, the CDR3 is TGTGCCAGCGGGGGGGCAGAGACCCAGTACTTC.

The chain has TRBV19 and TRBJ2-1, with D unclear. V was cut by 5 bases and J by 4 bases, with 21 bases left in between. The CDR3 runs 17 residues. Germline V gene lookup returns CDR1 LNHDA and CDR2 SQIVND (reference sequence). The CDR3, as DNA: TGTGCCAGTAGTGTCTTATTTATTTCAGACGGTTACAATGAGCAGTTCTTC. Amino acid sequence: CASSVLFISDGYNEQFF. Using reference TRBV19 and TRBJ2-1 for the parts outside the CDR3, the full variable domain is DGGITQSPKYLFRKEGQNVTLSCEQNLNHDAMYWYRQDPGQGLRLIYYSQIVNDFQKGDIAEGYSVSREKKESFPLTVTSAQKNPTAFYLCASSVLFISDGYNEQFFGPGTRLTVL.

The rearrangement uses TRBV28 and TRBJ1-2, with 8 bases aligning to TRBD1. Looked up from germline, CDR1 is MDHEN and CDR2 is SYDVKM. V lost 7 bases to trimming and J lost 0 bases; unmatched junction nucleotides: 4. There are 14 residues in the CDR3. The CDR3 DNA follows: TGTGCCAGCATGGGGACAGGACCTAACTATGGCTACACCTTC. Its protein product is CASMGTGPNYGYTF.

The chain has TRBV3-1 (or the pseudogene TRBV3-2) and TRBJ2-1; the match to TRBD1 covers 8 bases. The CDR3 consists of 16 residues. CDR1 is LGHDT and CDR2 is YNNKEL in the germline V gene (reference sequence). The V and J ends lost 2 bases and 4 bases, in that order; junction bases with no gene match: 7. CDR3 protein: CASSQTPGGAYNEQFF. The CDR3, as DNA: TGTGCCAGCAGCCAAACCCCAGGGGGCGCTTACAATGAGCAGTTCTTC.

This sequence joins TRBV11-3 and TRBJ2-7, with a possible D match to TRBD2 (7 bases). V was cut by 4 bases and J by 2 bases, with 15 bases left in between. Looked up from germline, CDR1 is SGHNT and CDR2 is YENEEA. The CDR3 is made up of 15 amino acids. CDR3 region: CASSSLGGLTYEQYF. DNA for the CDR3: TGTGCCAGCAGCTCTCTCGGGGGGCTCACCTACGAGCAGTACTTC.

A single count supports this clone. The V call is TRBV21-1, the J call TRBJ1-1; the table calls TRBD1, which could not be checked here. TRBV21-1 is marked as a pseudogene. This CDR3 has 15 residues. CDR3 protein: CASSKPTGDGTEAFF. The DNA for the CDR3 is TGTGCCAGCAGCAAGCCGACAGGGGATGGCACTGAAGCTTTCTTT.

V usage is TRBV5-1 and J usage is TRBJ2-7, with D possibly being TRBD1 or TRBD2 (5 bases each). Deletions cut 1 base from V and 2 bases from J, with 16 bases between. The CDR3 covers 16 residues. Germline CDR1 and CDR2: SGHRS and YFSETQ. CDR3 region: CASSLPRDEGTYEQYF. The CDR3 DNA reads TGCGCCAGCAGCTTGCCCCGGGACGAGGGGACCTACGAGCAGTACTTC.

The J gene is TRBJ1-2, the V gene TRBV19; 8 positions agree with TRBD1. With V trimmed by 5 bases and J by 6 bases, 8 bases remained unmatched. The CDR3 spans 14 residues. Germline assignment: CDR1 LNHDA and CDR2 SQIVND (reference sequence). The CDR3 DNA reads as TGTGCCAGTAGTCCGGGTGACAGGGGCGATGGCTACACCTTC. Translated, it gives CASSPGDRGDGYTF. The full variable domain, completed using reference TRBV19 and TRBJ1-2, is DGGITQSPKYLFRKEGQNVTLSCEQNLNHDAMYWYRQDPGQGLRLIYYSQIVNDFQKGDIAEGYSVSREKKESFPLTVTSAQKNPTAFYLCASSPGDRGDGYTFGSGTRLTVV.

The J gene is TRBJ2-5, the V gene TRBV5-1, with 10 nucleotides matching TRBD2. After removal of 0 bases from V and 4 bases from J, the junction contained 6 bases not matched to a gene. This CDR3 has 16 residues. Per germline, CDR1 SGHRS and CDR2 YFSETQ. The CDR3 loop reads CASSLGLAGGGETQYF. CDR3 nucleotides: TGCGCCAGCAGCTTGGGATTAGCGGGAGGCGGAGAGACCCAGTACTTC.

The chain employs TRBV5-1 and TRBJ2-7, with TRBD2 identical over 12 bases. The CDR3 has 15 amino acids. V was pared by 5 bases and J by 5 bases, with 8 bases of the junction left unmatched. CDR1 and CDR2 (germline): SGHRS, YFSETQ. CDR3 residues: CASRTGTSGRDEQYF. Written as DNA, the CDR3 is TGCGCCAGCAGAACCGGGACTAGCGGGCGTGACGAGCAGTACTTC.

The V and J genes are TRBV7-9 and TRBJ2-7; D may correspond to TRBD1 or TRBD2 (5 bases each). There are 13 residues in the CDR3. Looked up from germline, CDR1 is SEHNR and CDR2 is FQNEAQ (reference sequence). Trimming shortened V by 4 bases and J by 3 bases, and 10 bases separated the two germline ends. Here the CDR3 reads CASSSGRYYEQYF. The CDR3 coding sequence is TGTGCCAGCAGCTCGGGACGGTACTACGAGCAGTACTTC. Looking up the rest from reference TRBV7-9 and TRBJ2-7 gives the full variable domain: DTGVSQNPRHKITKRGQNVTFRCDPISEHNRLYWYRQTLGQGPEFLTYFQNEAQLEKSRLLSDRFSAERPKGSFSTLEIQRTEQGDSAMYLCASSSGRYYEQYFGPGTRLTVT.

A word on this clone: Compared with germline, one end of the junction differs, possibly owing to a read error. The chain has TRBV30 and TRBJ2-3; the D gene could be TRBD1 or TRBD2 (7 bases each). The germline V gene has CDR1 GTSNPN and CDR2 SVGIG (reference sequence). The CDR3 is 14 amino acids. Written as DNA, the CDR3 is TGTGCCGGGAGCGGGGACAGTAGCACAGATACGCAGTATTTT. Its protein is CAGSGDSSTDTQYF.

The rearrangement uses TRBV25-1 and TRBJ2-7; D gene unclear. There are 15 residues in the CDR3. Trimming stripped 3 bases from V and 0 bases from J, with 12 bases between. Germline values: CDR1 MGHDK, CDR2 SYGVNS. The CDR3 DNA follows: TGTGCCAGCAGTGAGTTGTCTGCAAGCTCCTACGAGCAGTACTTC. Amino acid sequence: CASSELSASSYEQYF.

The CDR3 loop is CASSTPGTGAITLHF. The CDR3, as DNA: TGTGCCAGCAGTACCCCCGGGACAGGGGCCATCACCCTCCACTTT. The V gene is TRBV6-2 or TRBV6-3, the J gene TRBJ1-6; 10 nucleotides agree with TRBD1. J lost 14 bases, V lost 5 bases, and 12 bases had no gene match. Per the germline V gene, CDR1 is MNHEY and CDR2 is SVGEGT. This CDR3 is 15 amino acids long.

The V gene is TRBV29-1, the J gene TRBJ2-2; 9 bases are shared with TRBD1. CDR3 length equals 16 residues. CDR1 SQVTM and CDR2 ANQGSEA come from the germline V gene. The V gene end was trimmed by 6 bases and the J gene end by 1 base; junction bases not matched to a gene: 9. The CDR3 protein is CSVGPGQGLNTGELFF. The DNA of the CDR3 is TGCAGCGTGGGACCGGGACAGGGATTGAACACCGGGGAGCTGTTTTTT.

The chain combines TRBV7-9 with TRBJ1-1; D is undetermined. Germline loops: CDR1 SEHNR, CDR2 FQNEAQ (reference sequence). Trimming removed 1 base at V and 7 bases at J, with 4 bases between. This CDR3 has 11 amino acids. CDR3 sequence reads: CASSLVLEAFF. The CDR3, as DNA: TGTGCCAGCAGCTTAGTTCTTGAAGCTTTCTTT. Together with reference TRBV7-9 and TRBJ1-1, the CDR3 gives the full variable domain: DTGVSQNPRHKITKRGQNVTFRCDPISEHNRLYWYRQTLGQGPEFLTYFQNEAQLEKSRLLSDRFSAERPKGSFSTLEIQRTEQGDSAMYLCASSLVLEAFFGQGTRLTVV.

This clone was seen just once. The chain couples TRBV6-4 to TRBJ2-1; D is undetermined. V dropped 4 bases and J dropped 0 bases, with 13 bases sitting between them. The germline gives CDR1 MRHNA, CDR2 SNTAGT. The CDR3 extends over 16 amino acids. The CDR3 DNA reads as TGTGCCAGCAGTGCTTTGGGCGATAGCTCCTACAATGAGCAGTTCTTC. Protein sequence: CASSALGDSSYNEQFF.

V usage is TRBV30 and J usage is TRBJ1-6; weak D call: TRBD1 (5 bases). Trimming stripped 3 bases from V and 10 bases from J, with 13 bases between. There are 13 residues in the CDR3. Per germline, CDR1 GTSNPN and CDR2 SVGIG (reference sequence). The DNA for the CDR3 is TGTGCCTGGAGGGGGATGGGGGAGTCACCCCTCCACTTT. Translation gives CAWRGMGESPLHF.

J is TRBJ1-1 and V is TRBV4-1, with D uncertain. The V and J ends lost 0 bases and 1 base respectively, with 6 bases between them. Germline CDR1 and CDR2: MGHRA and YSYEKL. This CDR3 region has 14 residues. This CDR3 reads CASSQDPENTEAFF. The CDR3 nucleotides are TGCGCCAGCAGCCAAGATCCGGAGAACACTGAAGCTTTCTTT.

The V and J genes are TRBV9 and TRBJ2-5, with a weak D call TRBD2 (5 bases). In germline, CDR1 is SGDLS, CDR2 YYNGEE. The CDR3 covers 14 residues. The V and J ends lost 3 bases and 5 bases respectively, with 14 bases between them. The CDR3 region has the DNA TGTGCCAGCAGCGACGGGCTAGCAAAGGAGACCCAGTACTTC. This codes for CASSDGLAKETQYF.

The chain is built from TRBV29-1 and TRBJ2-1; D is possibly TRBD2 (7 bases). From germline, CDR1 is SQVTM and CDR2 ANQGSEA. V dropped 7 bases and J dropped 7 bases, with 17 bases sitting between them. CDR3 length: 13 residues. In DNA, the CDR3 is TGCAGCGCCGTAGGGGGAGGGGTTAATGAGCAGTTCTTC. Encoded protein: CSAVGGGVNEQFF.